This entry features one T cell receptor beta chain sequence. CDR3 length equals 17 residues. Losses at the gene ends were 3 bases for V and 6 bases for J; bases not matched to a gene: 12. This sample is drawn from a study of shared clonotypes between healthy human individuals. Generated by immunoSEQ multiplex PCR, the TCRdb table keeps only in-frame clones and is missing some. The repertoire has about a million clones, roughly 80% of them found once; the top ten carry more than 0.85%. The gene calls are TRBV5-3 and TRBJ2-1; the match to TRBD2 covers 10 bases. TRBV5-3 is an open reading frame, and its role is uncertain. This TCR derives from a man in his late teens or twenties in good health. Some clones in this sample may be carry-over from other donors' samples. Sequencing used memory CD4+ T cells from PBMCs. Subset defined: CD45RA-negative fraction. Written as DNA, the CDR3 is TGTGCCAGAAGCTCAATACGACTAGCGGGCTACAGCAATGAGCAGTTCTTC. Its translation is CARSSIRLAGYSNEQFF.